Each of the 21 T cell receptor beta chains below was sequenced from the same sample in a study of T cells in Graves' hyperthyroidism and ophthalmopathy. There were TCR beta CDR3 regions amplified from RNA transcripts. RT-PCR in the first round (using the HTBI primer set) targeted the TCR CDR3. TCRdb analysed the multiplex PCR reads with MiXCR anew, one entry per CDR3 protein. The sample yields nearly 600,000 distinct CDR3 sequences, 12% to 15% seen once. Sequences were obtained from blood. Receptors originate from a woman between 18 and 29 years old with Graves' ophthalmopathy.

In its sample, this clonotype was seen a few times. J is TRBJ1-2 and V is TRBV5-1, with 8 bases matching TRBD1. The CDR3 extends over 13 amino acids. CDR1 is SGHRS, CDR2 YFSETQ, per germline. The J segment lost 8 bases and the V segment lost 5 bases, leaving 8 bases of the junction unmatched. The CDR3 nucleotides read TGCGCCAGCAGGGCGGACAGGGTGAACGGCTACACCTTC. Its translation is CASRADRVNGYTF.

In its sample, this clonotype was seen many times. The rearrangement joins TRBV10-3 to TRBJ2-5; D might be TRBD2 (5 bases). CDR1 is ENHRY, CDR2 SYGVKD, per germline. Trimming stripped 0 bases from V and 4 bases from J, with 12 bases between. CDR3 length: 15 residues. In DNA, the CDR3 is TGTGCCATCAGTGAGTCTCATGCCCGGGGAGAGACCCAGTACTTC. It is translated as CAISESHARGETQYF.

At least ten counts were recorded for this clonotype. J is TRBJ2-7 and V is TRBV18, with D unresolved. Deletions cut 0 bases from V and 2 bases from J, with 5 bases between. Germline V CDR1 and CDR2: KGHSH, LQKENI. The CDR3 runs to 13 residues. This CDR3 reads CASSPPTPYEQYF. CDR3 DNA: TGTGCCAGCTCACCACCTACCCCCTACGAGCAGTACTTC.

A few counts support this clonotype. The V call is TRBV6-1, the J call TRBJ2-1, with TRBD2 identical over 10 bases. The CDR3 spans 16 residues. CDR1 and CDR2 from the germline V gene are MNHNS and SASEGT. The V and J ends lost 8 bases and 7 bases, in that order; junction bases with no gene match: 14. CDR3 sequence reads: CASGQIAGGTGNEQFF. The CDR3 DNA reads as TGTGCCAGCGGACAAATAGCGGGAGGAACGGGAAATGAGCAGTTCTTC.

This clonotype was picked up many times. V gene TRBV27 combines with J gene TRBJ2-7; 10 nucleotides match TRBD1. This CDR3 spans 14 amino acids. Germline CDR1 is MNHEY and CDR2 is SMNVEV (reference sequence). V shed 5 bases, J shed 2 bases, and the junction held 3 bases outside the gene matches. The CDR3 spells CASSHGQGAYEQYF. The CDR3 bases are TGTGCCAGCAGTCACGGACAGGGGGCCTACGAGCAGTACTTC.

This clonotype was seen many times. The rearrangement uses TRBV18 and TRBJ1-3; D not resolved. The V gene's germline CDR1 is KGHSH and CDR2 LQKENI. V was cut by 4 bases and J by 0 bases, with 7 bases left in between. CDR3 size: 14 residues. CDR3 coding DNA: TGTGCCAGCTCACGTTCCAGCTCTGGAAACACCATATATTTT. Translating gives CASSRSSSGNTIYF.

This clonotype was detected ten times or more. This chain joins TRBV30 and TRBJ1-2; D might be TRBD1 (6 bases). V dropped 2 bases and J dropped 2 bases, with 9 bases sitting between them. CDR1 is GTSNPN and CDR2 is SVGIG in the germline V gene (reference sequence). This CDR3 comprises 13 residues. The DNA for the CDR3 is TGTGCCTGGAGTTACGGGACAAACTATGGCTACACCTTC. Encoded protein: CAWSYGTNYGYTF.

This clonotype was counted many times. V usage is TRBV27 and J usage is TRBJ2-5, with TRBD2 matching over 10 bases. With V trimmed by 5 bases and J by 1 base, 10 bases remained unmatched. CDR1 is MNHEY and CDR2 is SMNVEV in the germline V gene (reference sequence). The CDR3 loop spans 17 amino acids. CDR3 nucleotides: TGTGCCAGCAGTCCCGGGAGTAGCGGGGGGTTCCAAGAGACCCAGTACTTC. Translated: CASSPGSSGGFQETQYF.

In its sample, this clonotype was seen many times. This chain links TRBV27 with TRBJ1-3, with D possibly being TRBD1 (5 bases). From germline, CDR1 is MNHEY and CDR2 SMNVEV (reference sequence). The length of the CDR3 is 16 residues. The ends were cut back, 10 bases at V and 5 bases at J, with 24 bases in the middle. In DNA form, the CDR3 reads TGTGCCACCACTAGCCAAGGGGTATACGAAAGAAACACCATATATTTT. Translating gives CATTSQGVYERNTIYF.

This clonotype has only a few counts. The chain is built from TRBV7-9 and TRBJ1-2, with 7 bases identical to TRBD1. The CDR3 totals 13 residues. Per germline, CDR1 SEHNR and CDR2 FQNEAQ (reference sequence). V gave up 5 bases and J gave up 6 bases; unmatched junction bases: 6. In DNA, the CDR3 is TGTGCCAGCAGCCCTGGGACAGAACATGGCTACACCTTC. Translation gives CASSPGTEHGYTF.

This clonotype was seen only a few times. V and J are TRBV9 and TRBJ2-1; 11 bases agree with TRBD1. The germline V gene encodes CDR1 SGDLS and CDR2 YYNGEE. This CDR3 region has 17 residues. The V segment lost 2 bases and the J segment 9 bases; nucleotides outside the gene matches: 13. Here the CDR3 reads CASSVYSPGQGEGEQFF. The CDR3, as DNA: TGTGCCAGCAGCGTTTATAGCCCGGGACAGGGGGAAGGTGAGCAGTTCTTC.

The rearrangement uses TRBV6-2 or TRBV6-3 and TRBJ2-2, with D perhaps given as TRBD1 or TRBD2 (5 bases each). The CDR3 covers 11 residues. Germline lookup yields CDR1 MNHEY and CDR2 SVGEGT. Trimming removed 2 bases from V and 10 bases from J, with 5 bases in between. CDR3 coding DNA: TGTGCCAGCAGTTACGGGACGGAGCTGTTTTTT. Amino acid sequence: CASSYGTELFF.

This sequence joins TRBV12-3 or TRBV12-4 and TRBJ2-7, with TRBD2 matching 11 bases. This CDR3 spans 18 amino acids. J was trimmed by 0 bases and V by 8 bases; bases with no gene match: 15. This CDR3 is CASSPSLWTSGYSYEQYF. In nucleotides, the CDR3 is TGTGCCAGCTCACCCTCTCTATGGACTAGCGGGTACTCCTACGAGCAGTACTTC.

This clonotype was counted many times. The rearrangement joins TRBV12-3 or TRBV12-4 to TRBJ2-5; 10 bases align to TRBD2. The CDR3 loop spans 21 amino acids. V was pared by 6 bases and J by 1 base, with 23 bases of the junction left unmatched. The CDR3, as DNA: TGTGCCAGCAGACCCTGGCTCACGGTAGCGGGGGGCTTCACGACCCAAGAGACCCAGTACTTC. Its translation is CASRPWLTVAGGFTTQETQYF.

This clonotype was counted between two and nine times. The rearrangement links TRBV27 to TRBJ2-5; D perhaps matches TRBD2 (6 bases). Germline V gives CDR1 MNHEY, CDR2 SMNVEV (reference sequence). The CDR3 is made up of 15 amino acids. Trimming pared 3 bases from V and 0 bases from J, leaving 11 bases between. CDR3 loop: CASSFLGRYQETQYF. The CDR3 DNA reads TGTGCCAGCAGTTTCCTAGGGAGGTACCAAGAGACCCAGTACTTC.

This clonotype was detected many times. The CDR3 protein is CASSIKGGRGGNEQFF. CDR3 coding DNA: TGTGCCAGTAGTATAAAAGGGGGGCGCGGAGGCAATGAGCAGTTCTTC. V and J are TRBV19 and TRBJ2-1; D possibly uses TRBD1 or TRBD2 (6 bases each). CDR1 is LNHDA and CDR2 is SQIVND in the germline V gene (reference sequence). The CDR3 totals 16 residues. Trimming removed 2 bases from V and 6 bases from J, with 17 bases in between.

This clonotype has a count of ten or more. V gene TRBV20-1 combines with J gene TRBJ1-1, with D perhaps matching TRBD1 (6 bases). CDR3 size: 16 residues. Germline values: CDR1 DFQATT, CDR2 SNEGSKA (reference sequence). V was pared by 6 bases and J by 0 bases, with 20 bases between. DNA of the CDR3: TGCAGTGCCCCCGGGAGAGGGGGTAGGATGAACACTGAAGCTTTCTTT. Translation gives CSAPGRGGRMNTEAFF.

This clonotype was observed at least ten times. The CDR3 region has the DNA TGTGCCAGCAGCTATCGCGTGATGGGCCGGGGCGAGCAGTACTTC. Translating gives CASSYRVMGRGEQYF. V usage is TRBV6-2 or TRBV6-3 and J usage is TRBJ2-7, with a tentative D call TRBD2 (5 bases). Germline-derived CDR1 and CDR2 are MNHEY and SVGEGT. The CDR3 is 15 residues long. The V end was cut by 6 bases, the J end by 6 bases, with 21 bases between.

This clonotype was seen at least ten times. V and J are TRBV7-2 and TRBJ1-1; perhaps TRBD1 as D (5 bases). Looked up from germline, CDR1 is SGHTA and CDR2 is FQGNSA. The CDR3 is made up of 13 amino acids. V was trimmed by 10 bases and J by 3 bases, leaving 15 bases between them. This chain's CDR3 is CATTAGRYTEAFF. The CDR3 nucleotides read TGTGCCACTACGGCGGGACGGTACACTGAAGCTTTCTTT.

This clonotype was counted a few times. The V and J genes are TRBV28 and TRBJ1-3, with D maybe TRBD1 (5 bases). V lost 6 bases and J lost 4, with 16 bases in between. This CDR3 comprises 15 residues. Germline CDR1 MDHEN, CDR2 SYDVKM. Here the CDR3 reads CASRPGRGPGNTIYF. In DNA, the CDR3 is TGTGCCAGCAGACCGGGAAGGGGCCCCGGAAACACCATATATTTT.

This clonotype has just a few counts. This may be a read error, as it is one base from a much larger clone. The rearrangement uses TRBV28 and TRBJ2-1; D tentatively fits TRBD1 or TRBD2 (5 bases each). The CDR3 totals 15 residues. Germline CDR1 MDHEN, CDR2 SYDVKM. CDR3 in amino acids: CTSSLDGGDSNEQFF. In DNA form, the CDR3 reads TGTACCAGCAGTTTAGATGGGGGAGACAGCAATGAGCAGTTCTTC.